Listed below are T cell receptor beta chains from one sample, sequenced in a study of blood T cell repertoires in COVID-19. TCRdb's table, derived via immunoSEQ multiplex PCR, lists solely in-frame clones and lacks some. The sample has tens of thousands of clones; 80% to 90% are singletons. The sequencing sample was made of peripheral blood. These receptors originate from a woman older than 75 with active or convalescent COVID-19. Both conserved end residues are part of each CDR3. A D gene is named only where the DNA matches it firmly.

V gene	D gene	J gene	CDR3 protein
TRBV5-1	NA	TRBJ2-5	CASRSGNQETQYF
TRBV7-2	TRBD1	TRBJ2-7	CASRGRDSPYEQYF
TRBV6-6	NA	TRBJ1-1	CASSYSHPGQNTEAFF
TRBV6-2/TRBV6-3	NA	TRBJ2-7	CASSLQGYEQYF
TRBV3-1/TRBV3-2	TRBD1	TRBJ1-6	CASSQRTGDSRSPLHF
TRBV11-3	TRBD2	TRBJ2-3	CASSLNGRETDTQYF
TRBV9	TRBD1	TRBJ1-6	CASSLDRDNSPLHF
TRBV7-2	TRBD1	TRBJ2-3	CASSRDRGPDTQYF
TRBV5-8	TRBD2	TRBJ2-3	CAVGLAGADTQYF
TRBV4-3	NA	TRBJ1-1	CASSQDLRGTEAFF
TRBV6-5	NA	TRBJ2-7	CASSYSRAYEQYF
TRBV6-2/TRBV6-3	TRBD1	TRBJ2-1	CASSPPRDRGYNEQFF
TRBV27	TRBD1	TRBJ2-3	CASRRDRATDTQYF
TRBV6-4	TRBD1	TRBJ2-2	CASSRTGPPNTGELFF
TRBV10-3	TRBD1	TRBJ2-5	CAIRQGDETQYF